Shown below are 17 T cell receptor beta chains from a single sample sequenced in a study of CD4 T cells in relation to SARS-CoV-2 and coronaviruses. No antigens are known for them. Before the COVID-19 pandemic, during about 2011-2019, CD4+ T cells were taken from unexposed donors. Isolation of CD4+ T cells took place after approximately 11 days in culture. Profiling relied on immunoSEQ multiplex PCR, and the TCRdb table lists in-frame clones only, not all of them. This sample has under 25,000 clones, with over 70% found just once. Input material: CD4+ T cells from PBMCs, cultured in vitro. The source is a human donor in good health.

This clone was observed a single time. The chain couples TRBV2 to TRBJ2-7; 12 nucleotides line up with TRBD2. Trimming cost V 7 bases and J 5 bases; bases outside gene matches: 6. CDR1 is SNHLY, CDR2 FYNNEI, per germline. This CDR3 region has 14 residues. This CDR3 reads CASTLAGGLNEQYF. The CDR3 DNA follows: TGTGCCAGCACCCTAGCGGGGGGGCTCAACGAGCAGTACTTC.

The CDR3 DNA follows: TGTGCCAGCAGCTTTAGCGGGGGGCATGAGCAGTTCTTC. It translates to CASSFSGGHEQFF. The V call is TRBV3-1 (or the pseudogene TRBV3-2), the J call TRBJ2-1; 10 bases line up with TRBD2. J lost 8 bases, V lost 5 bases, and 3 bases had no gene match. The CDR3 extends over 13 amino acids. Germline V gene data show CDR1 as LGHDT and CDR2 as YNNKEL (reference sequence).

Here the CDR3 DNA reads TGTGCCAGCAGTTACTGGAGGTTGGAGCAGTACTTC. This encodes CASSYWRLEQYF. J is TRBJ2-7 and V is TRBV6-2 or TRBV6-3; D may be TRBD2 (5 bases). CDR1 is MNHEY and CDR2 is SVGEGT in the germline V gene. The CDR3 is 12 residues long. Trimming stripped 1 base from V and 7 bases from J, with 8 bases between.

The chain carries TRBV7-8 and TRBJ2-3, with 11 bases matching TRBD2. Germline V CDR1 and CDR2: SGHVS, FQNEAQ. This CDR3 contains 18 residues. J gave up 4 bases and V 5 bases, and 14 bases lay outside the gene matches. The CDR3 DNA follows: TGTGCCAGCAGCCTGGGACTAGCGGTTCTAGGGTCCTCAGATACGCAGTATTTT. It specifies CASSLGLAVLGSSDTQYF.

The chain carries TRBV13 and TRBJ2-7, with TRBD2 matching 10 bases. This CDR3 has 16 residues. Per germline, CDR1 PRHDT and CDR2 FYEKMQ (reference sequence). V was pared by 5 bases and J by 4 bases, with 11 bases of the junction left unmatched. As DNA, the CDR3 is TGTGCCAGCAGCCCGCAGAGCGGGAGGGCCGGTTACGAGCAGTACTTC. This codes for CASSPQSGRAGYEQYF.

The chain uses TRBV6-2 or TRBV6-3 and TRBJ2-5; 9 positions agree with TRBD2. The CDR3 is 16 residues long. Trimming cost V 6 bases and J 4 bases; bases outside gene matches: 12. The germline CDR1 and CDR2 sequences are MNHEY and SVGEGT. CDR3 sequence (DNA): TGTGCCAGCAGCCGGGCAATAGCGGGAGCTGCAGAGACCCAGTACTTC. Its translation: CASSRAIAGAAETQYF.

The chain joins TRBV27 to TRBJ2-2, with 7 bases matching TRBD1. V trimming: 5 bases; J trimming: 3 bases; junction bases outside the gene matches: 6. The CDR3 is 15 amino acids. In germline, CDR1 is MNHEY, CDR2 SMNVEV (reference sequence). This CDR3 reads CASSLRGYDTGELFF. The CDR3 DNA reads TGTGCCAGCAGTCTCAGGGGGTACGACACCGGGGAGCTGTTTTTT.

This clone was picked up one time. The chain has TRBV2 and TRBJ1-1, with D unresolved. Germline lookup yields CDR1 SNHLY and CDR2 FYNNEI. The CDR3 has 13 amino acids. With 6 bases removed from V and 6 bases from J, the gap between germline ends came to 14 bases. The CDR3, as DNA: TGTGCCAGCAGGGGCTTGGGGTGGGCTGAAGCTTTCTTT. Residues: CASRGLGWAEAFF.

In this sample, this clone turned up once. V gene TRBV27 combines with J gene TRBJ2-5; tentative D call: TRBD2 (6 bases). This CDR3 is built from 15 residues. Trimming removed 4 bases at V and 5 bases at J, with 17 bases between. The germline CDR1 and CDR2 sequences are MNHEY and SMNVEV (reference sequence). CDR3 sequence: CASSSHLPGRETQYF. The CDR3 region has the DNA TGTGCCAGCAGTTCCCATCTTCCAGGGAGGGAGACCCAGTACTTC.

The chain links TRBV6-6 to TRBJ2-7; D is undetermined. Between the trimmed V and J ends, which lost 6 bases and 3 bases, there was a span of 9 bases. CDR3 length equals 12 residues. CDR1 MNHNY and CDR2 SVGAGI come from the germline V gene (reference sequence). CDR3 bases: TGTGCCAGCAGCCCACATGGCTACGAGCAGTACTTC. It encodes CASSPHGYEQYF.

In this sample, this clone turned up once. The V and J genes are TRBV21-1 and TRBJ1-2; TRBD1, the table's D call, lacks a check against the DNA. TRBV21-1 is given as a pseudogene. CDR3 length equals 11 residues. CDR3 DNA: TGTGCCGACCTTAAGGGGGATGGCTACACCTTC. Amino acid sequence: CADLKGDGYTF.

The chain has TRBV12-3 or TRBV12-4 and TRBJ1-2; a weak D match, TRBD1 (6 bases). The CDR3 loop spans 13 amino acids. Trimming shortened V by 5 bases and J by 4 bases, and 11 bases separated the two germline ends. CDR3 sequence: CASSGGLRYGYTF. The DNA for the CDR3 is TGTGCCAGCAGTGGGGGGCTTCGCTATGGCTACACCTTC.

This clone is termed medium-sized (0.01 to 0.1%). The chain couples TRBV6-5 to TRBJ1-3, with D perhaps matching TRBD1 (5 bases). V was shortened by 7 bases and J by 4 bases, with 11 bases between the two germline ends. This CDR3 is 13 amino acids long. Germline V gives CDR1 MNHEY, CDR2 SVGAGI. CDR3 sequence reads: CASMGELGNTIYF. CDR3 bases: TGTGCCAGCATGGGGGAATTGGGAAACACCATATATTTT.

The chain joins TRBV7-9 to TRBJ2-3; unclear D gene. The V gene's germline CDR1 is SEHNR and CDR2 FQNEAQ (reference sequence). The CDR3 is 14 amino acids. Trimming left V 4 bases short and J 0 bases short, with 8 bases between. The DNA of the CDR3 is TGTGCCAGCAGCTCCCACCGTAGCACAGATACGCAGTATTTT. The encoded protein is CASSSHRSTDTQYF.

V and J are TRBV4-3 and TRBJ1-4, with D perhaps TRBD1 (5 bases). Between the trimmed V and J ends, which lost 1 base and 6 bases, there was a span of 9 bases. The CDR3 spans 14 residues. Germline V lookup: CDR1 LGHNA, CDR2 YSLEER. CDR3 sequence reads: CASSQGGGDEKLFF. The CDR3 coding sequence is TGCGCCAGCAGCCAAGGTGGGGGGGATGAAAAACTGTTTTTT.

This clone was detected once. The gene calls are TRBV7-8 and TRBJ2-1; possible D gene TRBD1, 6 bases. V lost 5 bases and J 5 bases, leaving 10 bases between the germline ends. The germline V gene encodes CDR1 SGHVS and CDR2 FQNEAQ. The CDR3 is made up of 13 amino acids. As DNA, the CDR3 is TGTGCCAGCAGCCGCGGACAGCACAATGAGCAGTTCTTC. This codes for CASSRGQHNEQFF.

The chain recombines TRBV27 with TRBJ2-7; D is perhaps TRBD2 (6 bases). This CDR3 contains 16 residues. Germline loops: CDR1 MNHEY, CDR2 SMNVEV (reference sequence). Trimming took off 2 bases at V and 7 bases at J, with 21 bases between the two ends. Here the CDR3 reads CASSLRWTGVEGEQYF. As DNA, the CDR3 is TGTGCCAGCAGTTTAAGATGGACGGGGGTTGAGGGGGAGCAGTACTTC.